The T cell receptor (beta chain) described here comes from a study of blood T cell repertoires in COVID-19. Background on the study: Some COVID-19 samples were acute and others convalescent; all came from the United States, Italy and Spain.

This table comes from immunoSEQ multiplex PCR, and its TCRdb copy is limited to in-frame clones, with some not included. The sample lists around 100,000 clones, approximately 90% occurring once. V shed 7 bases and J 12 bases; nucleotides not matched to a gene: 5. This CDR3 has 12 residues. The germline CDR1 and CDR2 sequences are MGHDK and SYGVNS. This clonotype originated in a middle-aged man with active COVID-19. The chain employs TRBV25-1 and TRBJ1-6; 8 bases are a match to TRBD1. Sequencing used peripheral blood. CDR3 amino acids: CASTDRGLPLHF. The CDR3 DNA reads TGTGCCAGCACCGACAGGGGTTTACCCCTCCACTTT.